Below, 26 T cell receptor beta chains from the same sample are listed, as sequenced in a study of blood T cell repertoires in COVID-19 (dated by TCRdb to the early 2020s). The library was prepared using the immunoSEQ multiplex PCR assay. Here the immuneACCESS table is served through TCRdb, limited to in-frame sequences with V and J called. Missing clones are a known gap in these copies; in checked studies unresolved V genes cover under half, and the rest lacks a known reason. This sample lists under 80,000 clones; 85% to 90% were detected once. More than 1.1% of the sample is taken by the ten largest. Sequenced sample: peripheral blood. The receptors derive from a human donor in a cohort sampled during active COVID-19.

The chain carries TRBV6-2 or TRBV6-3 and TRBJ2-1; D not certain. Deletions cut 6 bases from V and 0 bases from J, with 15 bases between. The CDR3 sequence is 16 residues long. Germline CDR1 is MNHEY and CDR2 is SVGEGT. CDR3 nucleotides: TGTGCCAGCAGCCGACTGGAGCGAAACTCCTACAATGAGCAGTTCTTC. Translated: CASSRLERNSYNEQFF.

This chain links TRBV11-2 with TRBJ2-3, with TRBD1 matching 8 bases. V trimming: 7 bases; J trimming: 4 bases; junction bases outside the gene matches: 10. Germline V gene lookup returns CDR1 SGHAT and CDR2 FQNNGV. The length of the CDR3 is 15 residues. CDR3 amino acids: CASTQGARGADTQYF. CDR3 coding DNA: TGTGCCAGCACCCAGGGGGCCCGGGGCGCAGATACGCAGTATTTT. Looking up the rest from reference TRBV11-2 and TRBJ2-3 gives the full variable domain: EAGVAQSPRYKIIEKRQSVAFWCNPISGHATLYWYQQILGQGPKLLIQFQNNGVVDDSQLPKDRFSAERLKGVDSTLKIQPAKLEDSAVYLCASTQGARGADTQYFGPGTRLTVL.

This clone was detected only once. The chain uses TRBV7-9 and TRBJ2-5; D is uncertain. CDR1 and CDR2 (germline): SEHNR, FQNEAQ (reference sequence). The length of the CDR3 is 12 residues. V lost 1 base, J lost 4 bases, and 4 bases lay in between. The CDR3 DNA follows: TGTGCCAGCAGCTTAGTCCTAGAGACCCAGTACTTC. Its protein product is CASSLVLETQYF.

This chain joins TRBV7-2 and TRBJ2-5; TRBD2 matches at 8 bases. Looked up from germline, CDR1 is SGHTA and CDR2 is FQGNSA. This CDR3 spans 16 amino acids. Trimming took 5 bases from V and 4 from J; bases not matched to a gene: 12. The CDR3, as DNA: TGTGCCAGCAGCCAGAGGGGTGGAGCGGGAGTAGAGACCCAGTACTTC. Its translation: CASSQRGGAGVETQYF.

The chain links TRBV3-1 (or the pseudogene TRBV3-2) to TRBJ1-2, with 7 bases matching TRBD1. Germline-derived CDR1 and CDR2 are LGHDT and YNNKEL (reference sequence). This CDR3 has 16 amino acids. V was pared by 5 bases and J by 4 bases, with 13 bases of the junction left unmatched. This CDR3 reads CASSSLDRVGFYGYTF. The DNA for the CDR3 is TGTGCCAGCAGCAGCCTCGACAGGGTCGGCTTCTATGGCTACACCTTC.

The chain is built from TRBV9 and TRBJ2-1, with D possibly TRBD2 on 6 matching bases. The germline gives CDR1 SGDLS, CDR2 YYNGEE. This CDR3 spans 12 amino acids. V was trimmed by 8 bases and J by 9 bases, leaving 15 bases between them. Written as DNA, the CDR3 is TGTGCCAGGGCGTCGGGAGCGGGTGAGCAGTTCTTC. This codes for CARASGAGEQFF. The complete variable domain, with remaining parts taken from reference TRBV9 and TRBJ2-1, reads DSGVTQTPKHLITATGQRVTLRCSPRSGDLSVYWYQQSLDQGLQFLIQYYNGEERAKGNILERFSAQQFPDLHSELNLSSLELGDSALYFCARASGAGEQFFGPGTRLTVL.

The chain carries TRBV19 and TRBJ2-2, with D uncertain. Trimming took off 2 bases at V and 4 bases at J, with 5 bases between the two ends. CDR3 length: 13 amino acids. Germline loops: CDR1 LNHDA, CDR2 SQIVND (reference sequence). CDR3 region: CASSISGTGELFF. CDR3 in DNA: TGTGCCAGTAGTATATCCGGCACCGGGGAGCTGTTTTTT. Based on the CDR3 plus reference TRBV19 and TRBJ2-2, the full variable domain is DGGITQSPKYLFRKEGQNVTLSCEQNLNHDAMYWYRQDPGQGLRLIYYSQIVNDFQKGDIAEGYSVSREKKESFPLTVTSAQKNPTAFYLCASSISGTGELFFGEGSRLTVL.

The genes are TRBV3-1 (or the pseudogene TRBV3-2) and TRBJ2-1; 9 nucleotides match TRBD2. V trimming: 1 base; J trimming: 7 bases; junction bases outside the gene matches: 5. CDR3 length: 15 amino acids. CDR1 LGHDT and CDR2 YNNKEL come from the germline V gene (reference sequence). CDR3 amino acids: CASSQAGTSWNEQFF. DNA of the CDR3: TGTGCCAGCAGCCAAGCCGGGACTAGCTGGAATGAGCAGTTCTTC.

This chain connects TRBV28 to TRBJ2-2, with 12 bases identical to TRBD2. The CDR3 is 18 amino acids. In germline, CDR1 is MDHEN, CDR2 SYDVKM. The V segment lost 6 bases and the J segment 7 bases; nucleotides outside the gene matches: 15. The CDR3 loop is CASSRRETSGSRDGELFF. DNA of the CDR3: TGTGCCAGCAGCCGAAGGGAGACTAGCGGGAGCCGGGACGGGGAGCTGTTTTTT.

The chain has TRBV7-2 and TRBJ2-1, with 10 positions matching TRBD1. This CDR3 comprises 15 residues. The germline CDR1 and CDR2 sequences are SGHTA and FQGNSA. V was pared by 4 bases and J by 4 bases, with 4 bases of the junction left unmatched. The CDR3 DNA sequence: TGTGCCAGCAGCTGGGGGACAGGGGTATACAATGAGCAGTTCTTC. Its protein product is CASSWGTGVYNEQFF.

The chain has TRBV5-4 and TRBJ1-6; 9 bases fit TRBD1. The V segment lost 3 bases and the J segment 0 bases; nucleotides outside the gene matches: 4. The CDR3 loop spans 17 amino acids. Germline values: CDR1 SGHNT, CDR2 YYREEE (reference sequence). CDR3 amino acids: CASSWGQGSSYNSPLHF. The CDR3 DNA reads TGTGCCAGCAGCTGGGGACAGGGCAGCTCCTATAATTCACCCCTCCACTTT. Together with reference TRBV5-4 and TRBJ1-6, the CDR3 gives the full variable domain: ETGVTQSPTHLIKTRGQQVTLRCSSQSGHNTVSWYQQALGQGPQFIFQYYREEENGRGNFPPRFSGLQFPNYSSELNVNALELDDSALYLCASSWGQGSSYNSPLHFGNGTRLTVT.

This clone was detected once. The gene calls are TRBV7-2 and TRBJ1-2; D not resolved. The CDR3 is 13 residues long. The germline V gene has CDR1 SGHTA and CDR2 FQGNSA. Trimming took off 2 bases at V and 4 bases at J, with 8 bases between the two ends. The CDR3 here is CASSLPGLYGYTF. CDR3 DNA: TGTGCCAGCAGCTTACCCGGACTCTATGGCTACACCTTC.

This clone was recorded once. The V call is TRBV11-3, the J call TRBJ2-7; 10 bases line up with TRBD1. The V and J ends lost 5 bases and 7 bases, in that order; junction bases with no gene match: 11. Germline V gene data show CDR1 as SGHNT and CDR2 as YENEEA. This CDR3 comprises 15 residues. Here the CDR3 DNA reads TGTGCCAGCAGCAAGAGGACAGGGGGGCTTTCAGAGCAGTACTTC. It specifies CASSKRTGGLSEQYF.

The chain has TRBV7-2 and TRBJ2-7, with D possibly being TRBD2 (6 bases). The CDR3 runs to 18 residues. CDR1 is SGHTA and CDR2 is FQGNSA in the germline V gene. V was cut by 1 base and J by 4 bases, with 23 bases left in between. The CDR3 loop reads CASSLGRGDGSSTYEQYF. CDR3 in DNA: TGTGCCAGCAGCTTAGGGCGTGGTGACGGGAGTAGTACGTACGAGCAGTACTTC. Complete variable domain (other parts from reference TRBV7-2 and TRBJ2-7): GAGVSQSPSNKVTEKGKDVELRCDPISGHTALYWYRQSLGQGLEFLIYFQGNSAPDKSGLPSDRFSAERTGGSVSTLTIQRTQQEDSAVYLCASSLGRGDGSSTYEQYFGPGTRLTVT.

The gene calls are TRBV6-5 and TRBJ2-5, with 9 bases matching TRBD2. The CDR3 spans 13 residues. CDR1 and CDR2 from the germline V gene are MNHEY and SVGAGI. Trimming cost V 9 bases and J 5 bases; bases outside gene matches: 7. In nucleotides, the CDR3 is TGTGCCAGTACCTTAGCGGGAGCGGAGACCCAGTACTTC. It yields the protein CASTLAGAETQYF.

This rearrangement joins TRBV25-1 to TRBJ2-7; 9 bases match TRBD2. Germline-derived CDR1 and CDR2 are MGHDK and SYGVNS. CDR3 length equals 18 residues. Unmatched junction bases numbered 11, after V lost 2 bases and J lost 0 bases. The CDR3 coding sequence is TGTGCCAGCAGTGAAACCCGGGGAACTAGCGGGTACTCCTACGAGCAGTACTTC. It codes for CASSETRGTSGYSYEQYF.

This clone was seen at least ten times. The chain is built from TRBV27 and TRBJ2-2; 9 positions agree with TRBD2. Germline V gene lookup returns CDR1 MNHEY and CDR2 SMNVEV (reference sequence). With V trimmed by 2 bases and J by 2 bases, 9 bases remained unmatched. The CDR3 extends over 18 amino acids. CDR3 sequence: CASSLGRAGGSNTGELFF. CDR3 DNA sequence: TGTGCCAGCAGTTTAGGCCGGGCGGGAGGGAGTAACACCGGGGAGCTGTTTTTT.

This rearrangement joins TRBV29-1 to TRBJ2-1; D gene unclear. The germline CDR1 and CDR2 sequences are SQVTM and ANQGSEA. This CDR3 spans 11 amino acids. V dropped 6 bases and J dropped 6 bases, with 9 bases sitting between them. For the CDR3, the DNA is TGCAGCGTCCCGAGAGGCAATGAGCAGTTCTTC. As protein: CSVPRGNEQFF.

The chain couples TRBV29-1 to TRBJ1-4, with 9 nucleotides matching TRBD1. Germline lookup yields CDR1 SQVTM and CDR2 ANQGSEA. The trim removed 4 bases at V and 6 bases at J, leaving 6 bases unmatched. This CDR3 contains 14 residues. CDR3 sequence (DNA): TGCAGCGTTGTCGGGGACAGGGACGATGAAAAACTGTTTTTT. Residues: CSVVGDRDDEKLFF.

This clone was detected a few times. The chain employs TRBV24-1 and TRBJ1-6, with a possible D match to TRBD1 (5 bases). CDR3 length: 14 amino acids. Germline V gene data show CDR1 as KGHDR and CDR2 as SFDVKD. Deletions cut 5 bases from V and 10 bases from J, with 14 bases between. CDR3 loop: CATSAAREGSPLHF. The CDR3 DNA is TGTGCCACCAGTGCTGCCAGGGAGGGCTCACCCCTCCACTTT.

The genes are TRBV6-5 and TRBJ2-3; TRBD1 might be the D (7 bases). The CDR3 is 15 residues long. V dropped 6 bases and J dropped 8 bases, with 21 bases sitting between them. CDR1 is MNHEY, CDR2 SVGAGI, per germline. CDR3 coding DNA: TGTGCCAGCAGACCTCATGGGACTGCAGGGGGTACGCAGTATTTT. Encoded protein: CASRPHGTAGGTQYF.

The chain is built from TRBV11-2 and TRBJ2-2, with 7 bases identical to TRBD1. The CDR3 sequence is 17 residues long. J gave up 0 bases and V 1 base, and 5 bases lay outside the gene matches. The germline V gene has CDR1 SGHAT and CDR2 FQNNGV. The CDR3 is CASSLVRQGANTGELFF. DNA of the CDR3: TGTGCCAGCAGCTTAGTGCGGCAGGGGGCGAACACCGGGGAGCTGTTTTTT.

V is TRBV5-4 and J is TRBJ1-2, with D uncertain. The germline V gene encodes CDR1 SGHNT and CDR2 YYREEE (reference sequence). The CDR3 has 14 amino acids. Trimming cost V 3 bases and J 8 bases, with 17 bases left between them. The chain's CDR3 is CASSSPPGLYGYTF. The CDR3 bases are TGTGCCAGCAGCTCCCCCCCGGGGTTGTACGGCTACACCTTC.

The V call is TRBV27, the J call TRBJ2-7, with 10 bases aligning to TRBD1. CDR3 size: 15 residues. Germline trimming cut 6 bases from V and 0 bases from J; bases unmatched to any gene: 5. The germline V gene encodes CDR1 MNHEY and CDR2 SMNVEV (reference sequence). CDR3 residues: CASRLTGGSSYEQYF. The CDR3 bases are TGTGCCAGCAGACTGACAGGGGGCAGCTCCTACGAGCAGTACTTC.

The chain is built from TRBV6-6 and TRBJ2-7, with 11 positions matching TRBD1. The CDR3 contains 14 residues. Germline assignment: CDR1 MNHNY and CDR2 SVGAGI (reference sequence). The V and J ends lost 7 bases and 6 bases, in that order; junction bases with no gene match: 8. The CDR3 coding sequence is TGTGCCAGCATCCCAACCGGGACAGGGGGCGAGCAGTACTTC. Its protein is CASIPTGTGGEQYF.

The count of this clone is one. The chain recombines TRBV24-1 with TRBJ1-5, with unresolved D. The CDR3 sequence is 11 residues long. Per germline, CDR1 KGHDR and CDR2 SFDVKD. The germline V and J ends were trimmed by 9 bases and 5 bases, with 7 bases remaining between them. CDR3 nucleotides: TGTGCCACCGTGCGAGATCAGCCCCAGCATTTT. Protein product: CATVRDQPQHF.